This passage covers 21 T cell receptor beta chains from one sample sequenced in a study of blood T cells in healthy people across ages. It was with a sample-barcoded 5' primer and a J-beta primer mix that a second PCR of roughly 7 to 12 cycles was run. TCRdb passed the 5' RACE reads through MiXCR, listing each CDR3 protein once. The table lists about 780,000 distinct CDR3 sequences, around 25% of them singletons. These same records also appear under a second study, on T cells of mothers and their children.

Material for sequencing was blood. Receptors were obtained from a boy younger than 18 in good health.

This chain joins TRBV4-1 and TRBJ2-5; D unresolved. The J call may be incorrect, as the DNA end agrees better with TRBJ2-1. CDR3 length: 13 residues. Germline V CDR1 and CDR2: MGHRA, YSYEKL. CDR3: CASSQTDWNEQFF. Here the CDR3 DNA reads TGCGCCAGCAGCCAAACGGATTGGAATGAGCAGTTCTTC.

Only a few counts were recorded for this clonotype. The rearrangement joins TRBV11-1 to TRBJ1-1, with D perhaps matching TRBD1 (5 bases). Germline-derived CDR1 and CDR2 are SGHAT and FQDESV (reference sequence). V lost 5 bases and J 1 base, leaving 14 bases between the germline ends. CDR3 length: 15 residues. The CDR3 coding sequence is TGTGCCAGCAGCCCCCAGGGACGGAAGAACACTGAAGCTTTCTTT. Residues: CASSPQGRKNTEAFF.

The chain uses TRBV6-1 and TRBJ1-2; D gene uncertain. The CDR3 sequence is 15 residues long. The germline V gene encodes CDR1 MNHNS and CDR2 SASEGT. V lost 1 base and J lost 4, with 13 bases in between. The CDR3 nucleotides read TGTGCCAGCAGTGAAGTGAGGAAGGCGGTCTATGGCTACACCTTC. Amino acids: CASSEVRKAVYGYTF.

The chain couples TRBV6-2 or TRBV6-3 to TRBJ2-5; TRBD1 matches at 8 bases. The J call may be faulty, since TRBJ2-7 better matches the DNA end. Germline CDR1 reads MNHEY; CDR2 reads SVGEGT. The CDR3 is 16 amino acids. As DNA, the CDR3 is TGTGCCAGCAGTTACTCAGGACAGGGAAACCCCTACGAGCAGTACTTC. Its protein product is CASSYSGQGNPYEQYF.

CDR3 sequence reads: CASSQAGQGSGNTIYF. The CDR3 bases are TGTGCCAGCAGCCAGGCCGGACAGGGCTCTGGAAACACCATATATTTT. The V gene is TRBV3-1, the J gene TRBJ1-3; TRBD1 aligns across 8 bases. The V gene end was trimmed by 3 bases and the J gene end by 0 bases; junction bases not matched to a gene: 4. The germline CDR1 and CDR2 sequences are LGHDT and YNNKEL (reference sequence). The CDR3 spans 16 residues.

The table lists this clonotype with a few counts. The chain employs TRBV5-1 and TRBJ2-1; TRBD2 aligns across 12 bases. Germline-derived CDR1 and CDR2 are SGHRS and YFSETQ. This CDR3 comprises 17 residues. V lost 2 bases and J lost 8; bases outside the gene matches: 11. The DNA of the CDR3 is TGCGCCAGCAGCTTACCTAGCGGGGGGGCCCCCTCCCATGAGCAGTTCTTC. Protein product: CASSLPSGGAPSHEQFF.

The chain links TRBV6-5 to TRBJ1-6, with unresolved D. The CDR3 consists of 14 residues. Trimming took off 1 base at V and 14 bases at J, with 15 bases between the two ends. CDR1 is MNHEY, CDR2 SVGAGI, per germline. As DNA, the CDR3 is TGTGCCAGCAGTTACTTCCATTTGCAGTCGGCCCTCCACTTT. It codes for CASSYFHLQSALHF.

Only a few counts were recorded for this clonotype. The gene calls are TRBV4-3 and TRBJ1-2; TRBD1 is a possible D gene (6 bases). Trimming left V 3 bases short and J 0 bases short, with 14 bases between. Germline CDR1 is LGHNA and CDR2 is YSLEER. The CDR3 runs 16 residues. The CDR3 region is CASSQWGGQSNYGYTF. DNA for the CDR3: TGCGCCAGCAGCCAGTGGGGTGGACAGTCTAACTATGGCTACACCTTC.

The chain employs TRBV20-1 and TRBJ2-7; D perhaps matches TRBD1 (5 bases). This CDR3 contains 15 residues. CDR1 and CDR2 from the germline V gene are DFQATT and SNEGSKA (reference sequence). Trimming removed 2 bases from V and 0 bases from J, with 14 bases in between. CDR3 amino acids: CSARPRDSFSYEQYF. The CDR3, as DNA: TGCAGTGCTAGACCCCGAGACAGTTTCTCCTACGAGCAGTACTTC.

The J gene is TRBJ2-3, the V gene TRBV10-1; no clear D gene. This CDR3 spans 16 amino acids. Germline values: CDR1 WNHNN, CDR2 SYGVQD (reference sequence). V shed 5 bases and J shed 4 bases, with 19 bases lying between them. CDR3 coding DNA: TGCGCCAGCAGTCAGGCCCAAGGGTCTTACGCAGATACGCAGTATTTT. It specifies CASSQAQGSYADTQYF.

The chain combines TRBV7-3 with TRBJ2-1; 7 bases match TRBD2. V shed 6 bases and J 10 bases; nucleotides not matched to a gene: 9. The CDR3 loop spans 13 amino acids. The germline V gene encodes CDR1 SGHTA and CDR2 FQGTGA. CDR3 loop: CASSPQRGGEQFF. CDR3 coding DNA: TGTGCCAGCAGTCCGCAACGGGGAGGGGAGCAGTTCTTC.

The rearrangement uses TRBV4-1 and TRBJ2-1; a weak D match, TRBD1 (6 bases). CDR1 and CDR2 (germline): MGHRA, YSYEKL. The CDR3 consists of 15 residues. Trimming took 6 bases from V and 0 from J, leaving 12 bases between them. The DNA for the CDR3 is TGCGCCAGCAGACCTACAGGGAGCTCCTACAATGAGCAGTTCTTC. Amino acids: CASRPTGSSYNEQFF.

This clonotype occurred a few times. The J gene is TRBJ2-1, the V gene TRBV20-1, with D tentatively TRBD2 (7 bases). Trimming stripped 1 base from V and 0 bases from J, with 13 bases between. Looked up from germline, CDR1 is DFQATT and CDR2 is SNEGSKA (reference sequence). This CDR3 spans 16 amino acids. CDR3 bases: TGCAGTGCTAGAGCGGGGGGCCTCAGCTCCTACAATGAGCAGTTCTTC. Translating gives CSARAGGLSSYNEQFF.

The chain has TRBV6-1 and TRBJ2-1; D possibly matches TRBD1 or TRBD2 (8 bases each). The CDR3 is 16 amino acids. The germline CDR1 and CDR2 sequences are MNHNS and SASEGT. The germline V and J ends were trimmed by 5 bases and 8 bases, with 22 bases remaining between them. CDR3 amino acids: CASSLDRVREGYEQFF. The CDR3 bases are TGTGCCAGCAGTCTGGACAGGGTCCGGGAGGGATATGAGCAGTTCTTC.

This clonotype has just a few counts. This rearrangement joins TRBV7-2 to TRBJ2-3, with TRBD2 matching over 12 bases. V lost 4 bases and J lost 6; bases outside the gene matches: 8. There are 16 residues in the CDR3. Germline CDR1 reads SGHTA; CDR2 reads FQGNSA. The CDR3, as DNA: TGTGCCAGCAGCTCTAGGACTAGCGGGGATGGTGATACGCAGTATTTT. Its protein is CASSSRTSGDGDTQYF.

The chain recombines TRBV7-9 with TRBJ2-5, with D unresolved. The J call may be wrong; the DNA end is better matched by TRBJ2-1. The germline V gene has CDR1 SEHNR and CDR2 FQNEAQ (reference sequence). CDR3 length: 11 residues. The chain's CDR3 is CASSPAYEQFF. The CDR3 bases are TGTGCCAGCAGCCCCGCATATGAGCAGTTCTTC.

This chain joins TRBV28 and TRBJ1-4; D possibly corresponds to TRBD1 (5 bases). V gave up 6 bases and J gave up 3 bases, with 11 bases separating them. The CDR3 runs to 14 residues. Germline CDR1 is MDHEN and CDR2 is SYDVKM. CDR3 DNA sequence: TGTGCCAGCAGAGCAGGGTTGCCTAATGAAAAACTGTTTTTT. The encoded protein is CASRAGLPNEKLFF.

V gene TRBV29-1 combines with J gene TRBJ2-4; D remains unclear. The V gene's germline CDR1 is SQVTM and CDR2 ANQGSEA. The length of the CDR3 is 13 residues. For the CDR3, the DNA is TGCAGACGAAGGGTCCTAGCCAAAAACATTCAGTACTTC. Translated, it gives CRRRVLAKNIQYF.

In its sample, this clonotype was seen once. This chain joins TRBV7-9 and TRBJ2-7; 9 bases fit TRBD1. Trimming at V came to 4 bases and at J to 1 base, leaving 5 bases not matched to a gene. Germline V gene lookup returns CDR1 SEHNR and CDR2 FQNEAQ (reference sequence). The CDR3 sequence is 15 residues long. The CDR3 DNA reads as TGTGCCAGCAGCTACGGGACAGGGTTTTCCTACGAGCAGTACTTC. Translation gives CASSYGTGFSYEQYF.

DNA for the CDR3: TGTGCCAGCAGCTCGGGACAGGGGGTTTGGTACGAGCAGTACTTC. Translating gives CASSSGQGVWYEQYF. The chain couples TRBV13 to TRBJ2-7; 11 nucleotides align to TRBD1. This CDR3 has 15 residues. CDR1 PRHDT and CDR2 FYEKMQ come from the germline V gene (reference sequence). The V gene end was trimmed by 4 bases and the J gene end by 4 bases; junction bases not matched to a gene: 6. Full variable domain (rest looked up from reference TRBV13 and TRBJ2-7): AAGVIQSPRHLIKEKRETATLKCYPIPRHDTVYWYQQGPGQDPQFLISFYEKMQSDKGSIPDRFSAQQFSDYHSELNMSSLELGDSALYFCASSSGQGVWYEQYFGPGTRLTVT.

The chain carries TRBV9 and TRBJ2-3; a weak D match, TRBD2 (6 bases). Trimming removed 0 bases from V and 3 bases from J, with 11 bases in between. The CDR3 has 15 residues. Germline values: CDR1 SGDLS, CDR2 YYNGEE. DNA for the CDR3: TGTGCCAGCAGCGTAGCCCCGGGAGCTACAGATACGCAGTATTTT. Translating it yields CASSVAPGATDTQYF.